The 23 T cell receptor beta chains below come from one sample, sequenced in a study of patients and donors after allogeneic stem cell transplantation. TCRdb itself ran the RT-PCR reads through MiXCR, one entry per CDR3 protein. The table shows 400,000 to 450,000 distinct CDR3 sequences, with 16% occurring only once. The sequencing sample was made of blood, either unsorted or a sorted T cell fraction (not recorded which). Receptor source: a human donor who was either an allogeneic HSCT recipient or a stem cell or donor lymphocyte infusion donor (not recorded which). It is not recorded whose cells these are; they may come from a transplant donor.

The chain joins TRBV5-1 to TRBJ2-2; 9 positions match TRBD2. The CDR3 covers 15 residues. Trimming at V came to 5 bases and at J to 4 bases, leaving 6 bases not matched to a gene. Per germline, CDR1 SGHRS and CDR2 YFSETQ. The CDR3 loop is CASRPSGKGTGELFF. The CDR3 region has the DNA TGCGCCAGCAGACCTAGCGGGAAGGGCACCGGGGAGCTGTTTTTT.

This clonotype occurred a few times. The CDR3 protein is CASSYKVEYEQYF. The DNA of the CDR3 is TGTGCCAGCAGCTACAAAGTAGAGTACGAGCAGTACTTC. The V and J genes are TRBV7-9 and TRBJ2-7, with D uncertain. Deletions cut 4 bases from V and 4 bases from J, with 11 bases between. The CDR3 loop spans 13 amino acids. Looked up from germline, CDR1 is SEHNR and CDR2 is FQNEAQ (reference sequence).

V gene TRBV3-1 combines with J gene TRBJ2-7; 10 bases match TRBD2. Per the germline V gene, CDR1 is LGHDT and CDR2 is YNNKEL (reference sequence). This CDR3 spans 18 amino acids. Trimming took 1 base from V and 4 from J; bases not matched to a gene: 13. This CDR3 is CASSQGSGRVPSLYEQYF. The CDR3 nucleotides read TGTGCCAGCAGCCAAGGGAGCGGGAGGGTACCTTCTTTGTACGAGCAGTACTTC.

The chain combines TRBV6-1 with TRBJ1-5; 7 nucleotides align to TRBD1. The CDR3 loop spans 14 amino acids. Germline V lookup: CDR1 MNHNS, CDR2 SASEGT. Trimming cost V 8 bases and J 1 base; bases outside gene matches: 5. CDR3 sequence: CASARGQSNQPQHF. For the CDR3, the DNA is TGTGCCAGCGCTAGGGGGCAAAGCAATCAGCCCCAGCATTTT.

This clonotype was observed a few times. The chain employs TRBV15 and TRBJ2-3, with 7 nucleotides matching TRBD2. Per the germline V gene, CDR1 is LNHNV and CDR2 is YYDKDF (reference sequence). This CDR3 comprises 18 residues. Trimming at V came to 2 bases and at J to 2 bases, leaving 13 bases not matched to a gene. The CDR3 DNA reads TGTGCCACCAGCAGATCTACAACGGGAGCGGGAAACACAGATACGCAGTATTTT. Encoded protein: CATSRSTTGAGNTDTQYF.

The V call is TRBV12-3 or TRBV12-4, the J call TRBJ1-1; D ambiguous. The CDR3 totals 13 residues. Trimming took 6 bases from V and 1 from J, leaving 9 bases between them. CDR3 sequence (DNA): TGTGCCAGCAGGCGGGTCCCGAACACTGAAGCTTTCTTT. Its translation: CASRRVPNTEAFF.

The chain joins TRBV20-1 to TRBJ1-1, with 10 bases matching TRBD1. The CDR3 extends over 13 amino acids. In germline, CDR1 is DFQATT, CDR2 SNEGSKA (reference sequence). V lost 5 bases and J lost 6; bases outside the gene matches: 6. The CDR3 loop reads CSAGDRGRSEAFF. The CDR3 nucleotides read TGCAGTGCTGGGGACAGGGGCAGGTCTGAAGCTTTCTTT.

This clonotype was picked up a small number of times. The chain employs TRBV19 and TRBJ1-5; D remains unclear. The CDR3 extends over 12 amino acids. Trimming left V 5 bases short and J 5 bases short, with 7 bases between. Per germline, CDR1 LNHDA and CDR2 SQIVND (reference sequence). CDR3 loop: CASSPYDQPQHF. The DNA of the CDR3 is TGTGCCAGTAGTCCCTATGATCAGCCCCAGCATTTT.

The chain recombines TRBV12-5 with TRBJ2-2; 11 nucleotides align to TRBD2. CDR3 length equals 16 residues. Germline-derived CDR1 and CDR2 are LGHNT and FRNRAP. V dropped 0 bases and J dropped 5; count of bases not matched to a gene: 2. The CDR3 region has the DNA TGTGCTAGTGGTTTGGTGTCTAGCGGGAGGACCGGGGAGCTGTTTTTT. The encoded protein is CASGLVSSGRTGELFF.

This clonotype has only a few counts. This chain uses TRBV12-3 or TRBV12-4 with TRBJ1-1; no clear D gene. The CDR3 is 14 amino acids. Trimming left V 6 bases short and J 1 base short, with 12 bases between. CDR3 sequence (DNA): TGTGCCAGCAGGTGGGGAGCCAGGAACACTGAAGCTTTCTTT. Encoded protein: CASRWGARNTEAFF.

This clonotype has a handful of counts. The chain joins TRBV7-2 to TRBJ2-1, with 10 nucleotides matching TRBD2. With V trimmed by 3 bases and J by 4 bases, 6 bases remained unmatched. CDR1 SGHTA and CDR2 FQGNSA come from the germline V gene. This CDR3 is built from 16 residues. This CDR3 reads CASSFILAGRYNEQFF. In DNA, the CDR3 is TGTGCCAGCAGCTTTATACTAGCGGGGAGATACAATGAGCAGTTCTTC.

The rearrangement links TRBV9 to TRBJ1-2; perhaps TRBD1 as D (5 bases). Germline V gene sequence: CDR1 SGDLS, CDR2 YYNGEE. Trimming pared 0 bases from V and 4 bases from J, leaving 16 bases between. The CDR3 covers 16 residues. CDR3 amino acids: CASSVGGGARGYGYTF. The CDR3 region has the DNA TGTGCCAGCAGCGTAGGAGGAGGGGCCCGGGGCTATGGCTACACCTTC. Drawing the rest from reference TRBV9 and TRBJ1-2, the complete variable domain is DSGVTQTPKHLITATGQRVTLRCSPRSGDLSVYWYQQSLDQGLQFLIQYYNGEERAKGNILERFSAQQFPDLHSELNLSSLELGDSALYFCASSVGGGARGYGYTFGSGTRLTVV.

The chain combines TRBV20-1 with TRBJ2-5, with TRBD2 as a possible D gene (5 bases). Germline CDR1 reads DFQATT; CDR2 reads SNEGSKA (reference sequence). V lost 1 base to trimming and J lost 5 bases, with 11 bases between them. The CDR3 covers 13 residues. The CDR3 loop is CSARVLPGETQYF. Here the CDR3 DNA reads TGCAGTGCTAGAGTGCTACCGGGGGAGACCCAGTACTTC.

V usage is TRBV6-1 and J usage is TRBJ1-1; 7 bases align to TRBD1. V dropped 5 bases and J dropped 4; count of bases not matched to a gene: 7. The CDR3 sequence is 14 residues long. The germline V gene encodes CDR1 MNHNS and CDR2 SASEGT. The CDR3 protein is CASSPTGVGTEAFF. In DNA form, the CDR3 reads TGTGCCAGCAGTCCCACAGGGGTGGGCACTGAAGCTTTCTTT.

In this sample, this clonotype turned up a few times. The chain joins TRBV12-3 or TRBV12-4 to TRBJ2-5, with D perhaps assigned TRBD1 or TRBD2 (6 bases each). V lost 5 bases to trimming and J lost 2 bases, with 15 bases between them. This CDR3 comprises 15 residues. The DNA for the CDR3 is TGTGCCAGCAGTAGGGATGGGGGGCGGCAAGAGACCCAGTACTTC. Translation gives CASSRDGGRQETQYF.

In this sample, this clonotype turned up many times. CDR3 loop: CASSFSLGTDTQYF. In nucleotides, the CDR3 is TGCGCCAGCAGCTTCAGTCTAGGCACAGATACGCAGTATTTT. This chain uses TRBV5-1 with TRBJ2-3; D uncertain. CDR3 size: 14 residues. The V gene lost 2 bases and the J gene lost 1 base, with 8 bases spanning the gap. Per the germline V gene, CDR1 is SGHRS and CDR2 is YFSETQ.

The gene calls are TRBV30 and TRBJ1-2, with 8 bases aligning to TRBD1. CDR1 GTSNPN and CDR2 SVGIG come from the germline V gene (reference sequence). CDR3 length: 11 amino acids. V was clipped by 3 bases and J by 8 bases; unmatched bases: 2. The CDR3 loop reads CAWRQGAGYTF. For the CDR3, the DNA is TGTGCCTGGAGGCAGGGGGCAGGCTACACCTTC.

This clonotype has just a few counts. The chain links TRBV6-5 to TRBJ2-7; tentative D call: TRBD1 (5 bases). Trimming took 6 bases from V and 0 from J, leaving 6 bases between them. The CDR3 extends over 12 amino acids. Germline CDR1 reads MNHEY; CDR2 reads SVGAGI. The DNA of the CDR3 is TGTGCCAGCAGAGACAGCTCCTACGAGCAGTACTTC. It specifies CASRDSSYEQYF.

This clonotype was observed a few times. This sequence joins TRBV9 and TRBJ2-1, with a tentative D call TRBD2 (7 bases). Per germline, CDR1 SGDLS and CDR2 YYNGEE. V shed 4 bases and J shed 10 bases, with 15 bases lying between them. The CDR3 contains 13 residues. CDR3 amino acids: CASSRPRGGEQFF. CDR3 coding DNA: TGTGCCAGCAGCCGCCCGAGGGGGGGGGAGCAGTTCTTC.

V is TRBV5-1 and J is TRBJ1-2; 8 bases line up with TRBD1. Germline V gene data show CDR1 as SGHRS and CDR2 as YFSETQ. Trimming at V came to 4 bases and at J to 3 bases, leaving 5 bases not matched to a gene. This CDR3 has 14 amino acids. The CDR3 nucleotides are TGCGCCAGCAGCAAATCGACAGGGGACTATGGCTACACCTTC. Translated, it gives CASSKSTGDYGYTF.

The V call is TRBV6-5, the J call TRBJ2-7; D is unresolved. Germline lookup yields CDR1 MNHEY and CDR2 SVGAGI. The CDR3 consists of 14 residues. V dropped 0 bases and J dropped 5 bases, with 11 bases sitting between them. Here the CDR3 reads CASSYSTTPNEQYF. Here the CDR3 DNA reads TGTGCCAGCAGTTACTCGACCACACCGAACGAGCAGTACTTC.

This chain links TRBV7-2 with TRBJ2-1, with 7 bases matching TRBD2. Germline values: CDR1 SGHTA, CDR2 FQGNSA. The CDR3 has 16 amino acids. Trimming removed 5 bases from V and 5 bases from J; junction bases left unmatched: 12. DNA for the CDR3: TGTGCCAGCAGCCCCTACGGTGGGAGGGCCGACAATGAGCAGTTCTTC. It translates to CASSPYGGRADNEQFF. Drawing the rest from reference TRBV7-2 and TRBJ2-1, the complete variable domain is GAGVSQSPSNKVTEKGKDVELRCDPISGHTALYWYRQSLGQGLEFLIYFQGNSAPDKSGLPSDRFSAERTGGSVSTLTIQRTQQEDSAVYLCASSPYGGRADNEQFFGPGTRLTVL.

This chain uses TRBV2 with TRBJ2-3, with 12 bases matching TRBD2. Germline-derived CDR1 and CDR2 are SNHLY and FYNNEI. V lost 8 bases, J lost 3 bases, and 6 bases stayed unmatched. The CDR3 loop spans 15 amino acids. CDR3 residues: CASRASGGATDTQYF. The CDR3 nucleotides read TGTGCCAGCCGGGCTAGCGGGGGGGCTACAGATACGCAGTATTTT.